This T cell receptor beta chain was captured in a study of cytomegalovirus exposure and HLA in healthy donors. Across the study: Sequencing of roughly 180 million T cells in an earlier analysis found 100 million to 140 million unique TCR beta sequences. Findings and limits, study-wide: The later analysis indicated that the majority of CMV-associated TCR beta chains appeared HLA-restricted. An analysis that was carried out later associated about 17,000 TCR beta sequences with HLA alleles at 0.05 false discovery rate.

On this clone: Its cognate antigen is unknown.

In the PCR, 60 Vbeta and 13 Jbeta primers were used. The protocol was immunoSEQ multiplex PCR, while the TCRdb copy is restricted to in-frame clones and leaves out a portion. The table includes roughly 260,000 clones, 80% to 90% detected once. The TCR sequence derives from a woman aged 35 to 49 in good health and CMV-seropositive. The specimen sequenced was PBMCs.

As DNA, the CDR3 is TGTGCCAGCAGTATCGGCGGAACTAATGAAAAACTGTTTTTT. This sequence encodes CASSIGGTNEKLFF. This rearrangement joins TRBV28 to TRBJ1-4, with no clear D. The CDR3 is made up of 14 amino acids. Germline loops: CDR1 MDHEN, CDR2 SYDVKM. V shed 5 bases and J shed 1 base, with 8 bases lying between them.